These 30 T cell receptor beta chains were sequenced from one sample in a study of cytomegalovirus exposure and HLA in healthy donors. 13 Jbeta primers and 60 Vbeta primers were used for the PCR. Clones were sequenced by immunoSEQ multiplex PCR, and TCRdb holds only the in-frame ones, with some missing. The sample yields approximately 120,000 clones, 74% seen once. Sequencing used PBMCs. These TCRs come from a woman aged 45-65 years in good health and CMV-seropositive.

This chain joins TRBV14 and TRBJ1-1; D is possibly TRBD1 (5 bases). There are 16 residues in the CDR3. CDR1 and CDR2 (germline): SGHDN, FVKESK. V was shortened by 0 bases and J by 4 bases, with 15 bases between the two germline ends. This chain's CDR3 is CASSQDNPGMSTEAFF. DNA of the CDR3: TGTGCCAGCAGCCAAGACAATCCAGGGATGTCCACTGAAGCTTTCTTT.

The CDR3 spells CASSEALAGGYNEQFF. The CDR3, as DNA: TGCGCCAGCAGTGAAGCTCTAGCGGGGGGGTACAATGAGCAGTTCTTC. The chain employs TRBV10-1 and TRBJ2-1; 12 bases match TRBD2. The CDR3 consists of 16 residues. CDR1 WNHNN and CDR2 SYGVQD come from the germline V gene (reference sequence). With V trimmed by 3 bases and J by 4 bases, 4 bases remained unmatched.

J is TRBJ2-7 and V is TRBV5-5; unclear D gene. Germline CDR1 is SGHKS and CDR2 is YYEKEE (reference sequence). The ends were cut back, 0 bases at V and 3 bases at J, with 10 bases in the middle. This CDR3 contains 14 residues. CDR3 coding DNA: TGTGCCAGCAGCTTGGTCCCCGGCGGCTACGAGCAGTACTTC. Translating gives CASSLVPGGYEQYF.

The chain carries TRBV5-1 and TRBJ2-7, with D uncertain. The CDR3 spans 14 residues. The ends were cut back, 0 bases at V and 0 bases at J, with 7 bases in the middle. The V gene's germline CDR1 is SGHRS and CDR2 YFSETQ. Here the CDR3 DNA reads TGCGCCAGCAGCTTGGCAGAAAGCTCCTACGAGCAGTACTTC. Encoded protein: CASSLAESSYEQYF.

The genes are TRBV7-8 and TRBJ1-3, with 8 bases that match TRBD1. Germline assignment: CDR1 SGHVS and CDR2 FQNEAQ. V dropped 3 bases and J dropped 4; count of bases not matched to a gene: 5. This CDR3 spans 15 amino acids. The DNA for the CDR3 is TGTGCCAGCAGCTTTAGCCGGGACAGGGGAAACACCATATATTTT. This translates into CASSFSRDRGNTIYF.

V gene TRBV4-1 combines with J gene TRBJ2-5, with a tentative D call TRBD1 (6 bases). Matching the DNA end better, TRBJ2-7 makes the J call doubtful. Per the germline V gene, CDR1 is MGHRA and CDR2 is YSYEKL. This CDR3 comprises 14 residues. CDR3 sequence (DNA): TGCGCCAGCAGCCAAGGGGACAAGACCTACGAGCAGTACTTC. This translates into CASSQGDKTYEQYF.

The V and J genes are TRBV19 and TRBJ1-2, with D possibly being TRBD1 (5 bases). The CDR3 loop spans 14 amino acids. V was pared by 5 bases and J by 5 bases, with 15 bases between. Germline lookup yields CDR1 LNHDA and CDR2 SQIVND (reference sequence). As DNA, the CDR3 is TGTGCCAGTAGTCCCGGCGGGGGAGCGTATGGCTACACCTTC. Translation gives CASSPGGGAYGYTF.

This clone appeared a single time. The rearrangement joins TRBV28 to TRBJ2-3; TRBD1 matches 8 bases. There are 15 residues in the CDR3. The V and J ends lost 5 bases and 1 base, in that order; junction bases with no gene match: 5. Per the germline V gene, CDR1 is MDHEN and CDR2 is SYDVKM. The chain's CDR3 is CASSDQGAGTDTQYF. Written as DNA, the CDR3 is TGTGCCAGCAGTGACCAGGGGGCCGGCACAGATACGCAGTATTTT.

This clone was recorded only once. CDR3 in amino acids: CASNFGVLDNSPLHF. The CDR3 nucleotides are TGTGCCAGCAACTTCGGGGTTCTCGATAATTCACCCCTCCACTTT. V gene TRBV28 combines with J gene TRBJ1-6; D is unclear. CDR1 and CDR2 (germline): MDHEN, SYDVKM. V was cut by 7 bases and J by 5 bases, with 15 bases left in between. The CDR3 extends over 15 amino acids.

The gene calls are TRBV9 and TRBJ1-1, with TRBD1 matching over 12 bases. V lost 4 bases, J lost 3 bases, and 13 bases stayed unmatched. The CDR3 extends over 18 amino acids. CDR1 is SGDLS, CDR2 YYNGEE, per germline. CDR3 sequence (DNA): TGTGCCAGCAGCACCCCGGGACAGGGGGCGGGGAAGTACACTGAAGCTTTCTTT. This sequence encodes CASSTPGQGAGKYTEAFF. The full variable domain, rest sourced from reference TRBV9 and TRBJ1-1, is DSGVTQTPKHLITATGQRVTLRCSPRSGDLSVYWYQQSLDQGLQFLIQYYNGEERAKGNILERFSAQQFPDLHSELNLSSLELGDSALYFCASSTPGQGAGKYTEAFFGQGTRLTVV.

This clone was detected only once. V gene TRBV5-1 combines with J gene TRBJ1-6, with D possibly being TRBD1 (5 bases). CDR1 and CDR2 from the germline V gene are SGHRS and YFSETQ. CDR3 length equals 14 residues. V was shortened by 3 bases and J by 7 bases, with 11 bases between the two germline ends. Here the CDR3 DNA reads TGCGCCAGCAGCTCCGACGGGGGAAATTCACCCCTCCACTTT. Its protein product is CASSSDGGNSPLHF.

The chain has TRBV5-4 and TRBJ1-2, with TRBD1 matching 7 bases. The CDR3 spans 17 residues. Per the germline V gene, CDR1 is SGHNT and CDR2 is YYREEE (reference sequence). J gave up 5 bases and V 0 bases, and 13 bases lay outside the gene matches. CDR3 residues: CASSLGQGRTLGYGYTF. The DNA for the CDR3 is TGTGCCAGCAGCTTGGGACAGGGTAGAACCCTAGGTTATGGCTACACCTTC.

This clone was seen more than once but under ten times. V gene TRBV5-6 combines with J gene TRBJ1-2, with unresolved D. Germline V gene data show CDR1 as SGHDT and CDR2 as YYEEEE. This CDR3 comprises 14 residues. Trimming removed 3 bases at V and 4 bases at J, with 13 bases between. CDR3 sequence (DNA): TGTGCCAGCAGCTCCCTTTGGGCACCCTATGGCTACACCTTC. This translates into CASSSLWAPYGYTF.

In its sample, this clone was seen a few times. The gene calls are TRBV5-5 and TRBJ1-1; D gene uncertain. Trimming removed 5 bases at V and 1 base at J, with 12 bases between. This CDR3 is built from 14 residues. Per the germline V gene, CDR1 is SGHKS and CDR2 is YYEKEE (reference sequence). The CDR3 loop reads CASSLTVGNTEAFF. The CDR3 DNA reads TGTGCCAGCAGTCTAACGGTCGGGAACACTGAAGCTTTCTTT.

Regarding this clone: Within the sample, other DNA sequences also encode this same CDR3. The genes are TRBV18 and TRBJ1-2; TRBD1 agrees at 8 bases. With V trimmed by 3 bases and J by 3 bases, 0 bases remained unmatched. The CDR3 consists of 13 residues. Germline V gene sequence: CDR1 KGHSH, CDR2 LQKENI. CDR3 in DNA: TGTGCCAGCTCACCGGACAGGGACTATGGCTACACCTTC. Its translation is CASSPDRDYGYTF.

About this clone itself: The same CDR3 arises from other DNA sequences in this sample as well. The gene calls are TRBV7-6 and TRBJ2-1; D is undetermined. The CDR3 contains 13 residues. Trimming stripped 6 bases from V and 4 bases from J, with 10 bases between. Looked up from germline, CDR1 is SGHVS and CDR2 is FNYEAQ. CDR3: CASSLALYNEQFF. For the CDR3, the DNA is TGTGCCAGCAGTCTCGCCCTATACAATGAGCAGTTCTTC.

The V gene is TRBV5-1, the J gene TRBJ1-2, with 9 bases aligning to TRBD1. Germline V gives CDR1 SGHRS, CDR2 YFSETQ. Unmatched junction bases numbered 1, after V lost 0 bases and J lost 4 bases. The CDR3 has 14 amino acids. The CDR3 protein is CASSLGGQGYGYTF. CDR3 DNA: TGCGCCAGCAGCTTGGGGGGACAGGGCTATGGCTACACCTTC.

The DNA for the CDR3 is TGTGCCAGCACGACTTTTAGGCAGGGGGCTAAAAACACTGAAGCTTTCTTT. The encoded protein is CASTTFRQGAKNTEAFF. The chain uses TRBV28 and TRBJ1-1, with 8 bases that match TRBD1. Unmatched junction bases numbered 15, after V lost 7 bases and J lost 2 bases. Looked up from germline, CDR1 is MDHEN and CDR2 is SYDVKM. The CDR3 consists of 17 residues.

The chain couples TRBV6-5 to TRBJ2-7; TRBD2 might be the D (6 bases). Trimming shortened V by 5 bases and J by 0 bases, and 11 bases separated the two germline ends. This CDR3 region has 14 residues. Germline values: CDR1 MNHEY, CDR2 SVGAGI. CDR3 sequence: CASSRDSNSYEQYF. The CDR3, as DNA: TGTGCCAGCAGTCGGGACTCCAACTCCTACGAGCAGTACTTC.

This clone was counted a few times. V is TRBV19 and J is TRBJ1-5, with D possibly being TRBD1 (6 bases). CDR1 LNHDA and CDR2 SQIVND come from the germline V gene (reference sequence). This CDR3 is 17 amino acids long. V was clipped by 5 bases and J by 0 bases, with 17 bases between them. The CDR3 loop is CASSSVIGTFSNQPQHF. The CDR3 coding sequence is TGTGCCAGTAGTTCTGTGATCGGGACATTTAGCAATCAGCCCCAGCATTTT. The whole variable domain, filled in from reference TRBV19 and TRBJ1-5, reads DGGITQSPKYLFRKEGQNVTLSCEQNLNHDAMYWYRQDPGQGLRLIYYSQIVNDFQKGDIAEGYSVSREKKESFPLTVTSAQKNPTAFYLCASSSVIGTFSNQPQHFGDGTRLSIL.

The V and J genes are TRBV19 and TRBJ2-5, with D possibly TRBD2 on 7 matching bases. V was trimmed by 9 bases and J by 4 bases, leaving 15 bases between them. The CDR3 runs to 13 residues. Germline values: CDR1 LNHDA, CDR2 SQIVND (reference sequence). The CDR3 sequence: CASGGPSSETQYF. CDR3 coding DNA: TGTGCCAGCGGGGGGCCGAGCTCAGAGACCCAGTACTTC.

This clone has ten or more counts. This chain links TRBV7-2 with TRBJ1-5; no clear D. Trimming removed 10 bases at V and 3 bases at J, with 13 bases between. This CDR3 contains 13 residues. Looked up from germline, CDR1 is SGHTA and CDR2 is FQGNSA. The CDR3 loop is CATTEYPNQPQHF. The CDR3 DNA follows: TGTGCCACTACTGAGTACCCCAATCAGCCCCAGCATTTT.

Ten or more counts support this clone. This chain joins TRBV19 and TRBJ2-3; the D is unclear. From germline, CDR1 is LNHDA and CDR2 SQIVND (reference sequence). Trimming removed 5 bases at V and 2 bases at J, with 11 bases between. The CDR3 totals 14 residues. CDR3 loop: CASSDTTITDTQYF. DNA of the CDR3: TGTGCCAGTAGTGACACGACCATCACAGATACGCAGTATTTT.

V usage is TRBV28 and J usage is TRBJ2-3; no clear D. Trimming took 7 bases from V and 0 from J, leaving 17 bases between them. CDR3 length equals 16 residues. CDR1 is MDHEN, CDR2 SYDVKM, per germline. The CDR3 reads CASNPAPRLSTDTQYF. For the CDR3, the DNA is TGTGCCAGCAACCCTGCCCCTAGGCTAAGCACAGATACGCAGTATTTT.

This clone appeared a few times. The V gene is TRBV11-2, the J gene TRBJ1-5, with a possible D match to TRBD1 (6 bases). The germline CDR1 and CDR2 sequences are SGHAT and FQNNGV. The CDR3 has 14 residues. The germline V and J ends were trimmed by 4 bases and 10 bases, with 17 bases remaining between them. CDR3 region: CASSSRRGGDPQHF. Written as DNA, the CDR3 is TGTGCCAGCAGCTCTAGGAGGGGGGGGGACCCCCAGCATTTT.

This sequence joins TRBV5-1 and TRBJ2-4; TRBD1 agrees at 12 bases. The trim removed 6 bases at V and 6 bases at J, leaving 13 bases unmatched. The CDR3 is made up of 17 amino acids. Germline values: CDR1 SGHRS, CDR2 YFSETQ. CDR3 nucleotide sequence: TGCGCCAGCACCTCGGGGGGACAGGGGGCCTATGGAAACATTCAGTACTTC. Its protein product is CASTSGGQGAYGNIQYF.

In this sample, this clone turned up a few times. A junction end diverges from the germline sequence, so it may reflect a read error. Within the sample, other DNA sequences also encode this same CDR3. The chain uses TRBV7-3 and TRBJ2-3, with D possibly TRBD1 on 5 matching bases. The CDR3 spans 16 residues. Germline V lookup: CDR1 SGHTA, CDR2 FQGTGA. The CDR3 DNA follows: TGCGCCAGCAGCCCAGAAATAGGGGCTATCCGAAATACGCAGTATTTT. Translated, it gives CASSPEIGAIRNTQYF.

V gene TRBV4-3 combines with J gene TRBJ1-6; TRBD1 aligns across 8 bases. V shed 2 bases and J 9 bases; nucleotides not matched to a gene: 6. The CDR3 spans 15 residues. Germline V lookup: CDR1 LGHNA, CDR2 YSLEER. Here the CDR3 DNA reads TGCGCCAGCAGCCAACAGACAGGGGAGGGTTCACCCCTCCACTTT. Protein: CASSQQTGEGSPLHF.

The chain uses TRBV4-3 and TRBJ1-4, with a possible D match to TRBD1 (5 bases). CDR3 size: 15 residues. Germline CDR1 reads LGHNA; CDR2 reads YSLEER. Trimming removed 3 bases from V and 8 bases from J, with 16 bases in between. The CDR3 spells CASSQIRRGYEKLFF. The CDR3 region has the DNA TGCGCCAGCAGCCAGATTCGGAGGGGATACGAAAAACTGTTTTTT.

This chain links TRBV7-9 with TRBJ2-3, with TRBD1 as a possible D gene (5 bases). This CDR3 is 15 amino acids long. V lost 7 bases, J lost 3 bases, and 17 bases lay in between. CDR1 and CDR2 (germline): SEHNR, FQNEAQ (reference sequence). The CDR3 DNA is TGTGCCAGCACACCGAAAGGGGCTGGTACAGATACGCAGTATTTT. Translation: CASTPKGAGTDTQYF.